The rows below give T cell receptor beta chains drawn from one sample of a study of PD-1 blockade in classical Hodgkin lymphoma. Measured with immunoSEQ multiplex PCR; TCRdb has only the in-frame clones, and not every one. The sample has about 20,000 clones, more than 80% seen once. Material: CD8+ T cells from blood, obtained before the fourth cycle of nivolumab. These receptors all come from a human donor with classical Hodgkin lymphoma. Each CDR3 is given with its conserved first and last residue. D genes are given only for firm matches. Rows give clone size only sometimes, using once, few, many, or a class for an expanded clone.

cdr3_nt cdr3_aa j_call v_call clone_size d_call
TGTGCCAGCAGTACTAGCGGGGGCCTATACGAGCAGTACTTC CASSTSGGLYEQYF TRBJ2-7 TRBV6-5 . TRBD2
TGTGCCAGCAGTCGAACGGAGGGGGTGGTAATGAAAGCTTTCTTT CASSRTEGVVMKAFF TRBJ1-1 TRBV7-6 . .
TGTGCCAGCAGCTTCGACCGCAGCTCCTACAATGAGCAGTTCTTC CASSFDRSSYNEQFF TRBJ2-1 TRBV6-4 . .
TGTGCCAGCAGTGGACAGGGGGGGGCCAATCAGCCCCAGCATTTT CASSGQGGANQPQHF TRBJ1-5 TRBV25-1 . TRBD1
TGTGCCAGCAGCTTGGAGATGACAGCCAACACCGGGGAGCTGTTTTTT CASSLEMTANTGELFF TRBJ2-2 TRBV5-5 . .
TGTGCCAGCAGCTTGGATGGGACAACCACCGGTCAGCCCCAGCATTTT CASSLDGTTTGQPQHF TRBJ1-5 TRBV5-4 . .
TGTGCCAGCACCCGGGACAGCTCCTACGAGCAGTACTTC CASTRDSSYEQYF TRBJ2-7 TRBV2 . TRBD1
TGCGCCAGCAGTGATGTTGGGGCCTTCGAGCAGTACTTC CASSDVGAFEQYF TRBJ2-7 TRBV10-1 . .
TGTGCCAGCAGTGAATTCGGGACCGTCGAGACCCAGTACTTC CASSEFGTVETQYF TRBJ2-5 TRBV6-1 . .
TGTGCCAGCATGCAGGGAGGTGTTTACGAGCAGTACTTC CASMQGGVYEQYF TRBJ2-7 TRBV6-5 few .
TGTGCCAGCAGTGACTCTTCGAGCAGTAGCGGGGGGGCTTGGAATGAGCAGTTCTTC CASSDSSSSSGGAWNEQFF TRBJ2-1 TRBV6-4 . TRBD2
TGTGCCAGCAGATCAGGGTTGTTAGGTGGCTACACCTTC CASRSGLLGGYTF TRBJ1-2 TRBV7-9 few .
TGTGCCAGCAGCCCCACAGGAGACCTACAGTACTTC CASSPTGDLQYF TRBJ2-4 TRBV14 . .
TGTGCCAGCAGCCAGTACGGGGACAGGCCAGACAATGAGCAGTTCTTC CASSQYGDRPDNEQFF TRBJ2-1 TRBV4-2 . TRBD1
TGTGCCAGCAGCCCCCTGTTGGGACAGGGATATGGCTACACCTTC CASSPLLGQGYGYTF TRBJ1-2 TRBV13 . TRBD1
TGCGCCAGCAGCCAAGCCTCTTGGGACTACGAGCAGTACTTC CASSQASWDYEQYF TRBJ2-7 TRBV4-3 . .
TGTGCCAGCAGCGACAGTTGGGTTCAGTTCTTC CASSDSWVQFF TRBJ2-1 TRBV7-8 . .
TGCGCCAGCAGCTTGACTAGCGGGGGGGCTTACGAGCAGTACTTC CASSLTSGGAYEQYF TRBJ2-7 TRBV5-1 . TRBD2
TGTGCCAGCAGCTACAGGGATGCTTACTACGAGCAGTACTTC CASSYRDAYYEQYF TRBJ2-7 TRBV7-9 . .
TGTGCCAGCAGCGTAGAGGCAGGGGGCTCCTACGAGCAGTACTTC CASSVEAGGSYEQYF TRBJ2-7 TRBV9 . TRBD1
TGCGCCAGCAGCCAAGATCGAACGACGCTGTTTTTT CASSQDRTTLFF TRBJ2-2 TRBV4-3 . .
TGTGCCAGCAGCTTGACCTATCGGTCTGGAAACACCATATATTTT CASSLTYRSGNTIYF TRBJ1-3 TRBV5-6 . .
TGTGCCAGCAGCTTAAATCCGCGGGGGGGCGCCAATGAGCAGTTCTTC CASSLNPRGGANEQFF TRBJ2-1 TRBV7-2 . TRBD2
TGTGCCAGCAGCTGGGAGGAGGGCTACGAGCAGTACTTC CASSWEEGYEQYF TRBJ2-7 TRBV7-6 . .
TGTGCCAGCAGCGGGGACAGCGGGGAGCTGTTTTTT CASSGDSGELFF TRBJ2-2 TRBV9 . TRBD1
TGTGCCAGCAGCCCAGACAGGGGTCCCTCGGTGGCGCAGTTCTTC CASSPDRGPSVAQFF TRBJ2-1 TRBV7-8 few TRBD1
TGTGCCAGCAGCTTAGACTCCGCGCTAGCGGTAAACACCGGGGAGCTGTTTTTT CASSLDSALAVNTGELFF TRBJ2-2 TRBV7-2 . TRBD2
TGTGCCATCCGAACGGGGATGTACGAGCAGTACTTC CAIRTGMYEQYF TRBJ2-7 TRBV10-3 few .
TGTGCCACCAGCTCTGGGACAGGGGTCTATGGCTACACCTTC CATSSGTGVYGYTF TRBJ1-2 TRBV15 medium-sized TRBD1
TGTGCCAGCAGCTATGGACAGGGGGCGATTGGCTACACCTTC CASSYGQGAIGYTF TRBJ1-2 TRBV27 . TRBD1
TGTGCCAGCCTTCTCTCCCGGACAGGGCACACTGAAGCTTTCTTT CASLLSRTGHTEAFF TRBJ1-1 TRBV19 . TRBD1
TGTGCCAGCAGTGGCACAGGGTACTCCAATGAGCAGTTCTTC CASSGTGYSNEQFF TRBJ2-1 TRBV2 . .
TGTGCCAGCAGCCCCATCACGGGAGGGGTTGGTTTAGTTCAGTACTTC CASSPITGGVGLVQYF TRBJ2-4 TRBV27 . TRBD2
TGTGCCAGCAGTACCCGGACAGCCCGAGACGCTGAAGCTTTCTTT CASSTRTARDAEAFF TRBJ1-1 TRBV25-1 . .
TGTGCCAGCAGTTGGCCCTGGGACCCCTACGAGCAGTACTTC CASSWPWDPYEQYF TRBJ2-7 TRBV28 . .
TGTGCCAGCAGTTTATATCCCGAAGGCAGGGGTAATGAAAAACTGTTTTTT CASSLYPEGRGNEKLFF TRBJ1-4 TRBV27 . .
TGTGCCAGCAGCTTAGTGACAGCCGACGGCGAGCAGTACTTC CASSLVTADGEQYF TRBJ2-7 TRBV7-6 few .
TGTGCCAGCAGCCCCTTTGTCACAGATACGCAGTATTTT CASSPFVTDTQYF TRBJ2-3 TRBV11-2 . .
TGTGCCAGCAGCTTGGAGGGCCACTATACGCAGTATTTT CASSLEGHYTQYF TRBJ2-3 TRBV5-8 . .
TGTGCCAGCAGCTCCTCGGACTCACATTACAATGAGCAGTTCTTC CASSSSDSHYNEQFF TRBJ2-1 TRBV5-6 . .
TGTGCCAGCTCACCACAGGCGGGGGCGCCCCTCTATGGCTACACCTTC CASSPQAGAPLYGYTF TRBJ1-2 TRBV18 . .
TGCGCCAGCAGTGAGCGACAGCCTTGGGATACGCAGTATTTT CASSERQPWDTQYF TRBJ2-3 TRBV10-1 . .
TGTGCCAGCAGCTTTTCGACAGGGGGGGACGAAAAACTGTTTTTT CASSFSTGGDEKLFF TRBJ1-4 TRBV7-6 . TRBD1
TGTGCCAGCAGCGTGGGGAGACAGGGACACGAGCAGTACTTC CASSVGRQGHEQYF TRBJ2-7 TRBV9 . TRBD1
TGTGCCAGCAGTGAAGAGGGGAATGAAAAACTGTTTTTT CASSEEGNEKLFF TRBJ1-4 TRBV27 . .
TGTGCCATCAGTGAGTCGGTAGGCGGGGGGGACACAGATACGCAGTATTTT CAISESVGGGDTDTQYF TRBJ2-3 TRBV10-3 . TRBD2